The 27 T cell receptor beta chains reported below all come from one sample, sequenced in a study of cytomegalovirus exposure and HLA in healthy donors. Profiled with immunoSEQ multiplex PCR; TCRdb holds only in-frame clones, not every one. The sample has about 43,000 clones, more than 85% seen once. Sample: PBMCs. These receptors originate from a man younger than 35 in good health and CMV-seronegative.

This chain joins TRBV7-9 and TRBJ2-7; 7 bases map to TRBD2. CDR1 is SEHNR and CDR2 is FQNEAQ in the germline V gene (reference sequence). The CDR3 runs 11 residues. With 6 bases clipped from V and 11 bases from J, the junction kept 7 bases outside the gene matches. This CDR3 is CASSVGREEYF. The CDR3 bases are TGTGCCAGCAGTGTAGGGAGGGAGGAGTACTTC.

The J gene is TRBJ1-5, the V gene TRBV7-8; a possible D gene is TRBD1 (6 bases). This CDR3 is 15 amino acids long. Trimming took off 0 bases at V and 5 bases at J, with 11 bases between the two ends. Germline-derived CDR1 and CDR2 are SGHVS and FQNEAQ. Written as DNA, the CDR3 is TGTGCCAGCAGCTTAGCAGATGGGGGCGATCAGCCCCAGCATTTT. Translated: CASSLADGGDQPQHF. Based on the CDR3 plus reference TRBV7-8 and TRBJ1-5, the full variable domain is GAGVSQSPRYKVAKRGQDVALRCDPISGHVSLFWYQQALGQGPEFLTYFQNEAQLDKSGLPSDRFFAERPEGSVSTLKIQRTQQEDSAVYLCASSLADGGDQPQHFGDGTRLSIL.

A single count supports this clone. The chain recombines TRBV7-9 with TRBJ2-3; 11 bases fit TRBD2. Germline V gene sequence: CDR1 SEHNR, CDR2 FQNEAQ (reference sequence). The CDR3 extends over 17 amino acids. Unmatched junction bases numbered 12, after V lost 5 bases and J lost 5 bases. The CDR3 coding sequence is TGTGCCAGCAGCCCCCCCCTAGCGGGAGGCCAGGGAGATACGCAGTATTTT. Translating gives CASSPPLAGGQGDTQYF.

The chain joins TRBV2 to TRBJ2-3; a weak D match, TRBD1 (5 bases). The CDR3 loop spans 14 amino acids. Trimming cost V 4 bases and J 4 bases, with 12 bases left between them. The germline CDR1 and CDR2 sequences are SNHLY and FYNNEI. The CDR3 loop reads CASSGGPRPDTQYF. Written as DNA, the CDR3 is TGTGCCAGCAGTGGGGGCCCGAGGCCAGATACGCAGTATTTT.

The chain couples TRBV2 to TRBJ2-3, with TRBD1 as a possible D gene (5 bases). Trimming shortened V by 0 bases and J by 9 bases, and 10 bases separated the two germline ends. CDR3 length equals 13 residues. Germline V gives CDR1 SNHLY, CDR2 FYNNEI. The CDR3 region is CASSEAPRATQYF. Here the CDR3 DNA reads TGTGCCAGCAGTGAAGCCCCCAGGGCCACGCAGTATTTT. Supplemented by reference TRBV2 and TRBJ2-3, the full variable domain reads EPEVTQTPSHQVTQMGQEVILRCVPISNHLYFYWYRQILGQKVEFLVSFYNNEISEKSEIFDDQFSVERPDGSNFTLKIRSTKLEDSAMYFCASSEAPRATQYFGPGTRLTVL.

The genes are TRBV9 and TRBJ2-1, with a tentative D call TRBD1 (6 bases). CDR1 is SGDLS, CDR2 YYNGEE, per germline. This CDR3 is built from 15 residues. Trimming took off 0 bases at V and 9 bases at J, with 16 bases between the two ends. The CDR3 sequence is CASSVAPQGWAEQFF. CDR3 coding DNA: TGTGCCAGCAGCGTAGCCCCACAGGGATGGGCTGAGCAGTTCTTC.

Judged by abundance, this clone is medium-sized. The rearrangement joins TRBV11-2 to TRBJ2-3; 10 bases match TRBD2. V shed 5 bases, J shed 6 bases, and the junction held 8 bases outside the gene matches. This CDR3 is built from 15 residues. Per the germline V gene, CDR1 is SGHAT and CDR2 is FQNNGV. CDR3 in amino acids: CASSVTSGVSDTQYF. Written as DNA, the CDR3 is TGTGCCAGCAGCGTCACTAGCGGGGTATCGGATACGCAGTATTTT.

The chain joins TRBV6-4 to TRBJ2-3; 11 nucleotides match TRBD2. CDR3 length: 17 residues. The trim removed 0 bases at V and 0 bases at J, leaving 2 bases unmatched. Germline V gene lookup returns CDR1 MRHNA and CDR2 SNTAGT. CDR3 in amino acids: CASSDSSGGASTDTQYF. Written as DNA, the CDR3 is TGTGCCAGCAGTGACTCTAGCGGGGGGGCCAGCACAGATACGCAGTATTTT.

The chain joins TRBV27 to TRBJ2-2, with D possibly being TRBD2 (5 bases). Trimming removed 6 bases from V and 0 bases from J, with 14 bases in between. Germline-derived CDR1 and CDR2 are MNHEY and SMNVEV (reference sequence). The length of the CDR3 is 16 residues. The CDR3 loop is CASRWASGANTGELFF. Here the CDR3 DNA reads TGTGCCAGCAGATGGGCCTCCGGGGCGAACACCGGGGAGCTGTTTTTT.

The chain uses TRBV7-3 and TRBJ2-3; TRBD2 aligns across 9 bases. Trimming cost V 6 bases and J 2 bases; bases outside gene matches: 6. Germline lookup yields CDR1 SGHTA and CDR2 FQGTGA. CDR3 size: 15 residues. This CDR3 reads CASSLSGRSTDTQYF. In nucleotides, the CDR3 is TGTGCCAGCAGTCTAAGCGGGAGGTCCACAGATACGCAGTATTTT.

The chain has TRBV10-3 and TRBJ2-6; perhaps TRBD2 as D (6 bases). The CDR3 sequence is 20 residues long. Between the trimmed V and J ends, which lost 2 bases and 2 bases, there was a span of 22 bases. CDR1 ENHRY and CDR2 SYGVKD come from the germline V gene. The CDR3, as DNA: TGTGCCATCAGTGAGGCGGGACCGAGAACCTTATCCCCTGGGGCCAACGTCCTGACTTTC. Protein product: CAISEAGPRTLSPGANVLTF.

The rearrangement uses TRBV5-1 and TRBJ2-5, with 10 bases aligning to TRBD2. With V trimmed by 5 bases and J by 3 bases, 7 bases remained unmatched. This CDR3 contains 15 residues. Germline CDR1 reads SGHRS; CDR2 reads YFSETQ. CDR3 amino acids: CASRPSGRSEETQYF. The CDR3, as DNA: TGCGCCAGCAGGCCTAGCGGGAGATCGGAAGAGACCCAGTACTTC.

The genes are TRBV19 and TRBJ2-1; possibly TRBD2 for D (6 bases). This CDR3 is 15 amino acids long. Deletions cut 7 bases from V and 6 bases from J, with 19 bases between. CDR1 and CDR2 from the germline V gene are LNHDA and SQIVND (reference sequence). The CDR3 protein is CASKRDPLAANEQFF. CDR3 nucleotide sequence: TGTGCCAGTAAACGGGATCCACTAGCAGCCAATGAGCAGTTCTTC. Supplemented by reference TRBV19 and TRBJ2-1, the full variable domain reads DGGITQSPKYLFRKEGQNVTLSCEQNLNHDAMYWYRQDPGQGLRLIYYSQIVNDFQKGDIAEGYSVSREKKESFPLTVTSAQKNPTAFYLCASKRDPLAANEQFFGPGTRLTVL.

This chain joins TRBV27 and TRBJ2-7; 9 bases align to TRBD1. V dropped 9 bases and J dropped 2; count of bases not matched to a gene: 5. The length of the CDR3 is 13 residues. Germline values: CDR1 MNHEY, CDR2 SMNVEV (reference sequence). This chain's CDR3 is CASTGGATYEQYF. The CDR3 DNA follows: TGTGCCAGTACAGGGGGCGCAACCTACGAGCAGTACTTC.

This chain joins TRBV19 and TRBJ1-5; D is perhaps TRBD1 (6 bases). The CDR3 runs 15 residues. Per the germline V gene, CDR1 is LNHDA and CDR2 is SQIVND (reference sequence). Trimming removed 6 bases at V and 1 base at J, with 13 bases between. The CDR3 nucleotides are TGTGCCAGTAGGGCACTACAGGGAAGCAATCAGCCCCAGCATTTT. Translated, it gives CASRALQGSNQPQHF.

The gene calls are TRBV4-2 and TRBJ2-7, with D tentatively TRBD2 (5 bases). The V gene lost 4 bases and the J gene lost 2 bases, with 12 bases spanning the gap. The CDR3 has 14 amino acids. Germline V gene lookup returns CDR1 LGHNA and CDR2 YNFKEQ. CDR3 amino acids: CASSLLGFTYEQYF. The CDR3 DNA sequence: TGTGCCAGCAGCCTACTAGGTTTCACCTACGAGCAGTACTTC.

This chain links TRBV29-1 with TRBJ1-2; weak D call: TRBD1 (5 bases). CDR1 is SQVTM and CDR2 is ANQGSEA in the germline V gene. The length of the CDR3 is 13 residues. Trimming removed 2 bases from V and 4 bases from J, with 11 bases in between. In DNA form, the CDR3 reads TGCAGCGTTGAAACAGGAGAGACCTATGGCTACACCTTC. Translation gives CSVETGETYGYTF.

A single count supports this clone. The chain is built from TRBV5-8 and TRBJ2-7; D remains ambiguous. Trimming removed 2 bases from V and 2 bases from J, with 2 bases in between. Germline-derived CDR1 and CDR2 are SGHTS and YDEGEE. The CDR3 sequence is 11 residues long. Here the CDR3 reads CASSFTYEQYF. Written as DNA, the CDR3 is TGTGCCAGCAGCTTCACCTACGAGCAGTACTTC.

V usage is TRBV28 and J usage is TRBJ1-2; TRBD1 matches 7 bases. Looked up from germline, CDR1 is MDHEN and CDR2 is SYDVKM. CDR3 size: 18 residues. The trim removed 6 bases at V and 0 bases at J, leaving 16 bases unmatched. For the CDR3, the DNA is TGTGCCAGCAGCACGGACAGGCTACTCACTCTAGCTAACTATGGCTACACCTTC. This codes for CASSTDRLLTLANYGYTF.

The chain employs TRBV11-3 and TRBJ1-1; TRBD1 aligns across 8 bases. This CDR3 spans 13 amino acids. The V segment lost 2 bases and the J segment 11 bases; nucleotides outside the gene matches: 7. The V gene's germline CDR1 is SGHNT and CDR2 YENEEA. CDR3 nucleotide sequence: TGTGCCAGCAGCTTACAGAGGACAGGGACGGCTTTCTTT. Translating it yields CASSLQRTGTAFF.

The CDR3 reads CASSEYSSGRRALMLEQFF. The CDR3 DNA reads as TGTGCCAGCAGTGAATACTCTAGCGGGAGACGGGCATTGATGCTAGAGCAGTTCTTC. V and J are TRBV6-1 and TRBJ2-1; 10 nucleotides match TRBD2. After removal of 2 bases from V and 10 bases from J, the junction contained 20 bases not matched to a gene. CDR3 length equals 19 residues. Per germline, CDR1 MNHNS and CDR2 SASEGT.

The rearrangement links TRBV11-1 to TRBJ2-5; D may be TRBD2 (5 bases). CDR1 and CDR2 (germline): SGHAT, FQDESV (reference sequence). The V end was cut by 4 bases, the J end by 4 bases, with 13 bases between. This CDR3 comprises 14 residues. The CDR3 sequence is CASSSAGSAETQYF. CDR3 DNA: TGTGCCAGCAGCTCCGCGGGTAGCGCAGAGACCCAGTACTTC.

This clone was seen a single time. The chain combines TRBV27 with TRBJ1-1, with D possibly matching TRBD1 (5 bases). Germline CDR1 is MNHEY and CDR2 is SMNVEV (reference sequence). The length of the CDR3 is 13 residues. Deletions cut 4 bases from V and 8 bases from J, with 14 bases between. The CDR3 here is CASSSQGLVEAFF. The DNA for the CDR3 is TGTGCCAGCAGTTCGCAGGGCCTGGTCGAAGCTTTCTTT.

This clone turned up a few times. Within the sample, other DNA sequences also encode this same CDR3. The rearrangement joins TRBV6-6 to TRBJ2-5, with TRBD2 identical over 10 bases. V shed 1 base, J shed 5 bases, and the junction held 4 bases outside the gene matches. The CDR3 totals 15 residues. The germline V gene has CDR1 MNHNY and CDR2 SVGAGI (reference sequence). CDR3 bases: TGTGCCAGCAGTTACTGGCTAGCGGGAGTTGAGACCCAGTACTTC. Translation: CASSYWLAGVETQYF.

The CDR3 region is CASSLVATSENEQFF. CDR3 bases: TGTGCCAGCAGCTTGGTAGCCACCTCTGAGAATGAGCAGTTCTTC. This chain uses TRBV5-6 with TRBJ2-1; D remains ambiguous. Trimming cost V 0 bases and J 7 bases, with 14 bases left between them. The CDR3 runs to 15 residues. Looked up from germline, CDR1 is SGHDT and CDR2 is YYEEEE.

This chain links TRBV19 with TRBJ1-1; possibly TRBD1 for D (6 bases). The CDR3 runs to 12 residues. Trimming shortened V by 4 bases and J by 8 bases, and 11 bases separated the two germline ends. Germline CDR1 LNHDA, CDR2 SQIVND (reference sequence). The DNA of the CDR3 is TGTGCCAGTAGTACCAGGACAGACGAAGCTTTCTTT. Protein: CASSTRTDEAFF.

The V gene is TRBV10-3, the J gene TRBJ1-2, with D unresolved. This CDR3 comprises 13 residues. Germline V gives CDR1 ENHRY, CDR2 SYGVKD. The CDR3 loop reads CASSEAANYGYTF. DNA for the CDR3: TGTGCTTCGTCCGAGGCGGCGAACTATGGCTACACCTTC.